The clone carrying this T cell receptor beta chain has more than one count but fewer than ten. Its target is not known. Prepared libraries of TCR beta cDNA carried unique molecular identifiers. Starting from approximately 0.95 to 9.8 million T cells, the study yielded roughly 0.5 million cDNA molecules. TCRdb passed the PCR reads through MiXCR, listing each CDR3 protein once. The sample carries about 810,000 distinct CDR3 sequences, approximately 53% recorded once. This record comes from a study of post-analysis software for immune sequencing data. As for the study in general: Several disease courses (relapsing-remitting, secondary progressive and progressive-relapsing) of multiple sclerosis were included. General study results and limits: Analysis by F measure revealed that same-batch samples clustered strongly together. Higher frequency in patients than in controls was seen for five TRBV segments, with TRBV5-6, TRBV5-1 and TRBV20-1 among them. Multiple sclerosis patients showed significantly lower normalized Chao1 diversity than controls did.

CDR3 length: 14 amino acids. V lost 8 bases, J lost 2 bases, and 0 bases stayed unmatched. Looked up from germline, CDR1 is MNHEY and CDR2 is SVGEGT. This clonotype originated in a girl aged 5-17 years with multiple sclerosis. Sequences were obtained from blood. The chain joins TRBV6-2 or TRBV6-3 to TRBJ2-1; 13 bases align to TRBD2. The CDR3 DNA sequence: TGTGCCAGCGGGACTAGCGGGACCTACAATGAGCAGTTCTTC. Translation gives CASGTSGTYNEQFF.